This T cell receptor beta chain derives from a study of cytomegalovirus exposure and HLA in healthy donors. V dropped 3 bases and J dropped 3 bases, with 12 bases sitting between them. Germline CDR1 SNHLY, CDR2 FYNNEI. This CDR3 region has 15 residues. Assay: immunoSEQ multiplex PCR; the TCRdb copy retains only in-frame clones and omits some. The profile shows about 180,000 clones, about 86% of them singletons. A remark on this clone: Its cognate antigen is unknown.

The donors formed part of the 120-subject validation cohort, distinct from the roughly 700-subject first cohort. Study outcomes and limitations: Cytomegalovirus-associated status was assigned to approximately 160 TCR beta chains. In vitro, a few CMV-associated chains proved specific for CMV antigens. Subsequent analysis found a tendency for first-cohort TCR clusters to co-occur within the 120 or so validation repertoires.

This sequence was found in a woman between 25 and 40 years old in good health and CMV-seronegative. Sequenced sample: PBMCs. The chain combines TRBV2 with TRBJ2-1; D is undetermined. Here the CDR3 DNA reads TGTGCCAGCAGTGAGGTACAGATCGGCTACAATGAGCAGTTCTTC. Its translation is CASSEVQIGYNEQFF.